This TCR beta chain was identified during a study of tumor and adjacent non-tumor tissue in lung cancer. The study's findings and limits: Top 100 clones took a larger repertoire share in normal lung. Tumor TCR diversity, when higher, was linked to shorter survival.

Three rounds of nested PCR, following a modified ARM-PCR protocol, produced the TCRbeta library. MiXCR, run by TCRdb on the multiplex PCR reads, gives a single entry per CDR3 protein. This sample has roughly 200,000 distinct CDR3 sequences, with 71% found just once. A note on this clonotype: Its specificity is not known.

No cell sorting was done before RNA was extracted from the tissue. The CDR3 spans 13 residues. Trimming cost V 7 bases and J 4 bases, with 16 bases left between them. Germline V gene lookup returns CDR1 DFQATT and CDR2 SNEGSKA (reference sequence). This receptor was identified in a man aged 60 to 69 with non-small cell lung cancer. Sequenced: lung tumor tissue. The rearrangement uses TRBV20-1 and TRBJ1-2; D gene ambiguous. The CDR3 region has the DNA TGCAGTGTGCAGCCGGGATTGCTCTATGGCTACACCTTC. It encodes CSVQPGLLYGYTF.